This T cell receptor beta chain was retrieved from a study of blood T cell repertoires in COVID-19. Study-level background: PBMCs, B-cell-depleted T cells, or T cells were the source of the cDNA or gDNA that made up the material.

Generated by immunoSEQ multiplex PCR, the TCRdb table keeps only in-frame clones and is missing some. The profile shows about 250,000 clones, approximately 85% of them singletons. The CDR3 consists of 14 residues. Germline trimming cut 1 base from V and 2 bases from J; bases unmatched to any gene: 2. Germline V CDR1 and CDR2: GTSNPN, SVGIG (reference sequence). The sequenced material came from peripheral blood. The receptor was isolated from a man aged 45-65 years with COVID-19, enrolled during active disease. The genes are TRBV30 and TRBJ2-7, with TRBD1 matching over 10 bases. CDR3 nucleotides: TGTGCCTGGAGTGCGGGGACAGGGGCCTACGAGCAGTACTTC. This encodes CAWSAGTGAYEQYF.